The 7 T cell receptor beta chains below all came from one sample that was sequenced in a study of blood T cell repertoires in COVID-19. Method: immunoSEQ multiplex PCR; TCRdb's copy keeps in-frame clones and lacks some. The repertoire holds under 13,000 clones, less than 90% seen once, with roughly 12% in the top ten. The sample was peripheral blood. The receptors derive from a human donor in a cohort sampled during active COVID-19.

V usage is TRBV24-1 and J usage is TRBJ2-1; 7 nucleotides match TRBD1. This CDR3 region has 15 residues. Germline CDR1 is KGHDR and CDR2 is SFDVKD. Trimming took 10 bases from V and 2 from J; bases not matched to a gene: 10. The CDR3 DNA follows: TGTGCCACAAGTTCCGGGACAGAGGCCTACAATGAGCAGTTCTTC. Protein sequence: CATSSGTEAYNEQFF.

This chain joins TRBV10-3 and TRBJ1-1; possibly TRBD1 for D (6 bases). There are 13 residues in the CDR3. The germline V gene has CDR1 ENHRY and CDR2 SYGVKD. The ends were cut back, 9 bases at V and 0 bases at J, with 11 bases in the middle. CDR3 residues: CAMSDRLNTEAFF. CDR3 nucleotides: TGTGCCATGTCGGACAGACTGAACACTGAAGCTTTCTTT.

The V and J genes are TRBV5-4 and TRBJ2-7; TRBD1 agrees at 10 bases. V trimming: 4 bases; J trimming: 3 bases; junction bases outside the gene matches: 16. CDR1 and CDR2 from the germline V gene are SGHNT and YYREEE (reference sequence). This CDR3 is 18 amino acids long. The CDR3 protein is CASSPSSGTGDGIYEQYF. CDR3 coding DNA: TGTGCCAGCAGCCCGTCCTCCGGGACAGGGGATGGAATCTACGAGCAGTACTTC.

V and J are TRBV6-2 or TRBV6-3 and TRBJ2-7; D uncertain. Germline-derived CDR1 and CDR2 are MNHEY and SVGEGT. The CDR3 length is 12 residues. Trimming cost V 4 bases and J 7 bases, with 11 bases left between them. CDR3 in amino acids: CASSSTAREQYF. CDR3 coding DNA: TGTGCCAGCAGTTCTACTGCTAGGGAGCAGTACTTC.

V gene TRBV9 combines with J gene TRBJ2-3; 13 nucleotides align to TRBD2. This CDR3 is built from 15 residues. The V and J ends lost 4 bases and 7 bases, in that order; junction bases with no gene match: 6. CDR1 and CDR2 (germline): SGDLS, YYNGEE. CDR3 amino acids: CASSPQTSGRYTQYF. The CDR3 nucleotides are TGTGCCAGCAGCCCCCAGACTAGCGGGAGGTATACGCAGTATTTT.

The chain carries TRBV7-8 and TRBJ1-1; D unclear. Trimming left V 1 base short and J 6 bases short, with 9 bases between. The CDR3 extends over 13 amino acids. Germline-derived CDR1 and CDR2 are SGHVS and FQNEAQ. The CDR3 here is CASSLDQEAEAFF. CDR3 nucleotide sequence: TGTGCCAGCAGCTTAGACCAAGAGGCTGAAGCTTTCTTT.

The chain is built from TRBV2 and TRBJ1-2; 8 bases map to TRBD1. This CDR3 has 14 amino acids. CDR1 and CDR2 from the germline V gene are SNHLY and FYNNEI. V dropped 5 bases and J dropped 3; count of bases not matched to a gene: 5. The CDR3 DNA is TGTGCCAGCAGTCCTGACAGGGGTCACTATGGCTACACCTTC. Encoded protein: CASSPDRGHYGYTF.